This TCR beta chain was sequenced for a study of shared clonotypes between healthy human individuals. Clones were read by immunoSEQ multiplex PCR, and TCRdb kept only the in-frame ones, dropping some. The sample yields 2.3 million or so clones, 80% to 95% seen once. From germline, CDR1 is SQVTM and CDR2 ANQGSEA. Trimming removed 7 bases from V and 4 bases from J; junction bases left unmatched: 12. CDR3 length equals 14 residues. Sequencing was done on a sample of naive CD4+ T cells from PBMCs. Subset indicated: CD45RA+ positively selected. This chain links TRBV29-1 with TRBJ1-1, with TRBD1 identical over 7 bases. The clonotype was recovered from a young man in good health. Some clones in this sample may be carry-over from other donors' samples. CDR3 residues: CSATTGAEGTEAFF. CDR3 nucleotides: TGCAGCGCGACCACAGGGGCGGAAGGCACTGAAGCTTTCTTT.